This section outlines one T cell receptor (beta chain) sequence together with its context. The target antigen is unknown. Pools of viral peptides were used by the ViraFEST assay to expand antigen-specific CD4+ T cells ahead of sequencing. Isolation of CD4+ T cells took place after 10 days of culture. The person acquired a PCR-confirmed SARS-CoV-2 infection between March and December 2020. This entry is derived from a study of vaccination effects on CD4 cells after COVID-19. Overall study context: Each participant was given two doses of one vaccine (BNT162b2 or mRNA-1273). The study's findings and limits: Among infection- and vaccine-induced clones, marked clonal contraction occurred late after vaccination.

TCRdb's copy holds only in-frame clones and misses some; the assay was immunoSEQ multiplex PCR. The table includes approximately 40,000 clones, around 75% detected once. The sample here was CD4+ T cells from PBMCs cultured with a peptide pool, taken before COVID-19 vaccination. The sequence derives from a human donor who had a prior SARS-CoV-2 infection.

This CDR3 reads CASSTDTSASGELFF. The CDR3 DNA sequence: TGTGCCAGTAGTACGGATACTAGCGCCTCCGGGGAGCTGTTTTTT. The chain joins TRBV19 to TRBJ2-2, with 7 nucleotides matching TRBD2. V shed 4 bases and J 6 bases; nucleotides not matched to a gene: 8. Germline assignment: CDR1 LNHDA and CDR2 SQIVND (reference sequence). The length of the CDR3 is 15 residues. The complete variable domain, with remaining parts taken from reference TRBV19 and TRBJ2-2, reads DGGITQSPKYLFRKEGQNVTLSCEQNLNHDAMYWYRQDPGQGLRLIYYSQIVNDFQKGDIAEGYSVSREKKESFPLTVTSAQKNPTAFYLCASSTDTSASGELFFGEGSRLTVL.